The T cell receptor (beta chain) under discussion was sequenced for a study of response to subunit inactivated influenza vaccine. Study-wide findings and caveats: After each seasonal influenza vaccination, few new T cells are recruited, the authors suggested.

As to this clonotype: The target antigen is unknown.

Unmatched junction bases numbered 7, after V lost 3 bases and J lost 9 bases. The CDR3 has 12 residues. The germline CDR1 and CDR2 sequences are DFQATT and SNEGSKA (reference sequence). TCRdb called the RT-PCR reads again in MiXCR, with one record for every CDR3 protein. The sample lists some 190,000 distinct CDR3 sequences, approximately 15% occurring once. This receptor was identified in a man aged 50 to 59 who received an inactivated influenza vaccine. The specimen comprised CD8+ T cells sorted from PBMCs, sampled 5 days after vaccination. J is TRBJ2-5 and V is TRBV20-1; TRBD1 aligns across 7 bases. This CDR3 reads CSASRQGAAQYF. Here the CDR3 DNA reads TGCAGTGCTAGTAGACAGGGCGCGGCCCAGTACTTC.